This TCR beta chain was captured in a study of regulatory T cells in long-lasting Graves disease. This clonotype was detected ten times or more. Arm-PCR of CDR3 regions and iRepertoire HTBI primers were the basis on which TCR beta libraries were built. TCRdb re-analysed the multiplex PCR reads in MiXCR, keeping a single row per CDR3 protein. The sample consists of 550,000 or so distinct CDR3 sequences, 12% of them appearing once. The CDR3 is made up of 16 amino acids. Between the trimmed V and J ends, which lost 6 bases and 0 bases, there was a span of 15 bases. Germline V gene data show CDR1 as SNHLY and CDR2 as FYNNEI. As to time point: newly diagnosed GD, antithyroid drugs for less than 3 months. Extracted RNA from PBMCs served as the source of the TCR library. These data were also reused for a study on T cells in Graves' hyperthyroidism and ophthalmopathy.

The clonotype originates from a woman aged 25-40 years with Graves disease. J is TRBJ1-3 and V is TRBV2; D call uncertain. Here the sequenced sample was peripheral blood mononuclear cells (PBMCs), taken at new diagnosis, from a patient treated with antithyroid drugs. The CDR3 coding sequence is TGTGCCAGCAGGGCCCCGGACGGGAGCTCTGGAAACACCATATATTTT. Translated: CASRAPDGSSGNTIYF.